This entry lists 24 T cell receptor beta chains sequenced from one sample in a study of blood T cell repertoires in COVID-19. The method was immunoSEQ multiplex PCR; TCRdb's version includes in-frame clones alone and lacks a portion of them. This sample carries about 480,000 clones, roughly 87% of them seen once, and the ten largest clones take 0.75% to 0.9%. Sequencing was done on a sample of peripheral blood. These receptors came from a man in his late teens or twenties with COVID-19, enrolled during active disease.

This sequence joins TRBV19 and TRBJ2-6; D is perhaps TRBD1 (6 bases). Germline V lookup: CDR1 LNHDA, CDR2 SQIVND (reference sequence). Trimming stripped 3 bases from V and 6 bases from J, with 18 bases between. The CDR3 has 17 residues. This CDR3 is CASSMTGTPGPANVLTF. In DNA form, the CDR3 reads TGTGCCAGTAGTATGACAGGCACACCCGGTCCGGCCAACGTCCTGACTTTC. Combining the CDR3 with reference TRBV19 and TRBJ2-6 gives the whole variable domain DGGITQSPKYLFRKEGQNVTLSCEQNLNHDAMYWYRQDPGQGLRLIYYSQIVNDFQKGDIAEGYSVSREKKESFPLTVTSAQKNPTAFYLCASSMTGTPGPANVLTFGAGSRLTVL.

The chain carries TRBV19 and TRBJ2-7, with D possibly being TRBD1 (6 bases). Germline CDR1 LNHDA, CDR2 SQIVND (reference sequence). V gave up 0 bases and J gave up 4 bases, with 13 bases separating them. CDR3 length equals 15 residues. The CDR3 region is CASSIDTGSAYEQYF. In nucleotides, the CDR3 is TGTGCCAGTAGTATAGATACAGGGTCGGCATACGAGCAGTACTTC. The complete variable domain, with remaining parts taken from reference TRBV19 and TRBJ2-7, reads DGGITQSPKYLFRKEGQNVTLSCEQNLNHDAMYWYRQDPGQGLRLIYYSQIVNDFQKGDIAEGYSVSREKKESFPLTVTSAQKNPTAFYLCASSIDTGSAYEQYFGPGTRLTVT.

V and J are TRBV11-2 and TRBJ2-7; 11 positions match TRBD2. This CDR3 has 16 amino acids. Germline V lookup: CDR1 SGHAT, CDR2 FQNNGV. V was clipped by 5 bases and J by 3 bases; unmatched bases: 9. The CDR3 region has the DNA TGTGCCAGCAGCACAACCGGGACTAGCGGATACTACGAGCAGTACTTC. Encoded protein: CASSTTGTSGYYEQYF.

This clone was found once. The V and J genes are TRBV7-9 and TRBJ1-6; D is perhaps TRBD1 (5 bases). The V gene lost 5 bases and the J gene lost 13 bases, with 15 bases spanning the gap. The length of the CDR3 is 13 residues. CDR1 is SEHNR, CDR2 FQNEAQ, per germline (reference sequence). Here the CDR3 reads CASSPGHAFPLHF. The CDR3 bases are TGTGCCAGCAGCCCTGGACACGCCTTTCCCCTCCACTTT.

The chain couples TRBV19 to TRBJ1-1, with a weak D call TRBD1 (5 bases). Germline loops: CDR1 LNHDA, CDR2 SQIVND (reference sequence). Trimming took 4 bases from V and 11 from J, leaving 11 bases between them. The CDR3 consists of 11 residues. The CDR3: CASSRAGHAFF. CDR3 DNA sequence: TGTGCCAGTAGTAGGGCAGGGCACGCTTTCTTT.

In DNA, the CDR3 is TGTGCCTGGAGTTCCATACCGGGACAGGGGTTCACCGGGGAGCTGTTTTTT. Its protein product is CAWSSIPGQGFTGELFF. The genes are TRBV30 and TRBJ2-2, with 10 bases aligning to TRBD1. Looked up from germline, CDR1 is GTSNPN and CDR2 is SVGIG (reference sequence). This CDR3 comprises 17 residues. The junction had 10 bases not matched to a gene; V was cut back by 2 bases and J by 4 bases. Together with reference TRBV30 and TRBJ2-2, the CDR3 gives the full variable domain: SQTIHQWPATLVQPVGSPLSLECTVEGTSNPNLYWYRQAAGRGLQLLFYSVGIGQISSEVPQNLSASRPQDRQFILSSKKLLLSDSGFYLCAWSSIPGQGFTGELFFGEGSRLTVL.

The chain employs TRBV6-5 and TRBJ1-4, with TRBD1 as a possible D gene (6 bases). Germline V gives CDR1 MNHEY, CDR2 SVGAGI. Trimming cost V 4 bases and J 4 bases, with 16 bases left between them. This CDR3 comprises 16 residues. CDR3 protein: CASSFEGGASNEKLFF. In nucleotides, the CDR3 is TGTGCCAGCAGTTTCGAGGGGGGGGCTAGTAATGAAAAACTGTTTTTT.

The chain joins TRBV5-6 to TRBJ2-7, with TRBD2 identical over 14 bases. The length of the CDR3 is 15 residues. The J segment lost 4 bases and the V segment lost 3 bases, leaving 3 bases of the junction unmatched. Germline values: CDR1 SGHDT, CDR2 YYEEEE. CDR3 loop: CASSSRLAGGYEQYF. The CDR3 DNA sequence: TGTGCCAGCAGCTCCCGACTAGCGGGAGGGTACGAGCAGTACTTC.

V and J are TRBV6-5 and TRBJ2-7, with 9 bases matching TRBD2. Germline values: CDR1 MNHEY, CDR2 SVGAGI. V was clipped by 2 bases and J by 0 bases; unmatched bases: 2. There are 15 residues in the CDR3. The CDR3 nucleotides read TGTGCCAGCAGTTACGATAGCGGGAGCTCCTACGAGCAGTACTTC. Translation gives CASSYDSGSSYEQYF.

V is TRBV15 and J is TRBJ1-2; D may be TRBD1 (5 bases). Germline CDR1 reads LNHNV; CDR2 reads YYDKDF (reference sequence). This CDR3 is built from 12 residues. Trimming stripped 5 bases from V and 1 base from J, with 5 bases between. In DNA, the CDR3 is TGTGCCACCAGCCAGGGTAACTATGGCTACACCTTC. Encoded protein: CATSQGNYGYTF.

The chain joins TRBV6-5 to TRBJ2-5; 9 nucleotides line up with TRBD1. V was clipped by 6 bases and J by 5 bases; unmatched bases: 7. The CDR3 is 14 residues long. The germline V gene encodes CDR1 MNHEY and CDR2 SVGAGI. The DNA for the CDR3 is TGTGCCAGCAGGGACAGGGGAGGGGGGGAGACCCAGTACTTC. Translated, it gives CASRDRGGGETQYF.

The chain's CDR3 is CASSYASGRYEQYF. The CDR3 nucleotides read TGTGCCAGCTCCTACGCTAGCGGGAGATACGAGCAGTACTTC. The rearrangement uses TRBV18 and TRBJ2-7; TRBD2 agrees at 10 bases. Trimming at V came to 6 bases and at J to 4 bases, leaving 6 bases not matched to a gene. The CDR3 length is 14 residues. Germline V lookup: CDR1 KGHSH, CDR2 LQKENI.

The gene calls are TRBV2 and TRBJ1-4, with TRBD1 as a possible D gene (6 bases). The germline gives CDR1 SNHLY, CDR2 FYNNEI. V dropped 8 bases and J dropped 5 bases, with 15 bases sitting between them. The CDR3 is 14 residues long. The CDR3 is CASRRTAPNEKLFF. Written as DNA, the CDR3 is TGTGCCAGCCGAAGGACAGCCCCAAATGAAAAACTGTTTTTT. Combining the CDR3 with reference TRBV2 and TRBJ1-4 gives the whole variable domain EPEVTQTPSHQVTQMGQEVILRCVPISNHLYFYWYRQILGQKVEFLVSFYNNEISEKSEIFDDQFSVERPDGSNFTLKIRSTKLEDSAMYFCASRRTAPNEKLFFGSGTQLSVL.

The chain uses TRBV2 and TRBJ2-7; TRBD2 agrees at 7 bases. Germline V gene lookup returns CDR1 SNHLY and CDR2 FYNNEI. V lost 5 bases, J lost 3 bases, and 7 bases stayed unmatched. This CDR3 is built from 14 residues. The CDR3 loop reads CASSRAAGSYEQYF. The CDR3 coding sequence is TGTGCCAGCAGTAGGGCAGCGGGGAGCTACGAGCAGTACTTC.

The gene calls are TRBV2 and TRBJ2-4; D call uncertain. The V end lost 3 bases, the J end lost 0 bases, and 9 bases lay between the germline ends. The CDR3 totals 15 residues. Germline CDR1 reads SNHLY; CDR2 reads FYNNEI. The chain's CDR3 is CASSDVSSAKNIQYF. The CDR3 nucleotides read TGTGCCAGCAGTGATGTATCGTCAGCCAAAAACATTCAGTACTTC. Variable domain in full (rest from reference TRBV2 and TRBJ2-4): EPEVTQTPSHQVTQMGQEVILRCVPISNHLYFYWYRQILGQKVEFLVSFYNNEISEKSEIFDDQFSVERPDGSNFTLKIRSTKLEDSAMYFCASSDVSSAKNIQYFGAGTRLSVL.

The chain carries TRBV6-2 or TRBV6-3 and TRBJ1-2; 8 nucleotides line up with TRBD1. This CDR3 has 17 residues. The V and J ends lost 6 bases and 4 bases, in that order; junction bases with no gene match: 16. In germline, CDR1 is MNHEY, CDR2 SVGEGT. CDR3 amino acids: CASSGRIRGQGTYGYTF. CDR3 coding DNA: TGTGCCAGCAGCGGTCGAATACGAGGACAGGGTACCTATGGCTACACCTTC.

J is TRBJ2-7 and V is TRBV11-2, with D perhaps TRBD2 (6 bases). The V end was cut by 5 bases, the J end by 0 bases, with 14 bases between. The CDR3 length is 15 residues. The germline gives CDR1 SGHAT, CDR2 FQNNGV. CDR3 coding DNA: TGTGCCAGCAGCCCGTATGAGACTAGCTCCTACGAGCAGTACTTC. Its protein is CASSPYETSSYEQYF.

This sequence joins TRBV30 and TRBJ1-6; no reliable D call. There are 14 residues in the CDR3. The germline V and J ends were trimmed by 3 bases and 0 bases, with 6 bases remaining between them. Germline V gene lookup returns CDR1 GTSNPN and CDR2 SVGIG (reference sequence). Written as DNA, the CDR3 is TGTGCCTGGAGCAGGTCCTCCTATAATTCACCCCTCCACTTT. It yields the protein CAWSRSSYNSPLHF.

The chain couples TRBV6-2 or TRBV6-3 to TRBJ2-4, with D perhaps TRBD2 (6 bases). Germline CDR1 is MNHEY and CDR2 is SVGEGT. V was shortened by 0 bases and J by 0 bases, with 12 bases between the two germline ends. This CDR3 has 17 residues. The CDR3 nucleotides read TGTGCCAGCAGTTACTCTACTAGCCCACTAGCCAAAAACATTCAGTACTTC. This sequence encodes CASSYSTSPLAKNIQYF.

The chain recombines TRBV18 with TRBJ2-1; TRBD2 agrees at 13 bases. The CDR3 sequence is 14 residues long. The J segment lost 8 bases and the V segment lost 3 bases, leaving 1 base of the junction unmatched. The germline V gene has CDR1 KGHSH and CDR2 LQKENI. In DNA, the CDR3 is TGTGCCAGCTCACCTGGACTAGCGGGAGATGAGCAGTTCTTC. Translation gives CASSPGLAGDEQFF.

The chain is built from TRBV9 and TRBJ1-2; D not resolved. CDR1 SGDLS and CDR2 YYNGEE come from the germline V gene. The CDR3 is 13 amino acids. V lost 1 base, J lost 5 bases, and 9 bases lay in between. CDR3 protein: CASSVFESYGYTF. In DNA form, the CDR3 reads TGTGCCAGCAGCGTATTTGAGAGTTATGGCTACACCTTC.

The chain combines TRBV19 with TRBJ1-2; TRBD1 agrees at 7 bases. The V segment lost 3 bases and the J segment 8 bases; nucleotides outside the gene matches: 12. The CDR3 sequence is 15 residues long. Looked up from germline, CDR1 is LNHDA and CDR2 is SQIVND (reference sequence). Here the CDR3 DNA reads TGTGCCAGTAGTATCTCGGCAGGGGGACCTTGGGGCTACACCTTC. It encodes CASSISAGGPWGYTF.

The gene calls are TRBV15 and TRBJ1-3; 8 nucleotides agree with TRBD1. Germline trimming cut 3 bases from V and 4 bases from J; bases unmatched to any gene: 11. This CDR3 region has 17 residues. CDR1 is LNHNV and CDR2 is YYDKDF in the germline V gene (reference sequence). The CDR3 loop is CATSRPPGGTRGNTIYF. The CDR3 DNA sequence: TGTGCCACCAGCAGGCCCCCAGGGGGCACCAGGGGAAACACCATATATTTT.

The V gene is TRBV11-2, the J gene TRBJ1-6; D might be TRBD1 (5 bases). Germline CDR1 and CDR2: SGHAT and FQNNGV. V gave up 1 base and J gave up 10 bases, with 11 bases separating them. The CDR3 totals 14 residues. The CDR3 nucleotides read TGTGCCAGCAGCTTAGTTCTCGGGGGGTCACCCCTCCACTTT. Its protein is CASSLVLGGSPLHF.